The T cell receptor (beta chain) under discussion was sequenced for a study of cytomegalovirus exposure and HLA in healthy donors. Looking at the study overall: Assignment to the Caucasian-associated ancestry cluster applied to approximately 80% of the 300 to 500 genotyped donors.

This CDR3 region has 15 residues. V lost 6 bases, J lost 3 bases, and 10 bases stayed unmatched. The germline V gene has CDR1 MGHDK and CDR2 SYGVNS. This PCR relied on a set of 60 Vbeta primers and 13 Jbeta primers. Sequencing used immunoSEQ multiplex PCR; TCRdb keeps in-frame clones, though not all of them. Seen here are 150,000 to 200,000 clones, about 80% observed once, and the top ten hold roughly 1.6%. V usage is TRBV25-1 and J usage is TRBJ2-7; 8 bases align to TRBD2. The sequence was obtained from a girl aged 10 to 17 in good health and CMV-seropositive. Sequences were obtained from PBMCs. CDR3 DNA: TGTGCCAGCAGACCGACGACTAGCGCATTCTACGAGCAGTACTTC. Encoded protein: CASRPTTSAFYEQYF.